This T cell receptor beta chain was captured in a study of T cell responses to AZD1222 COVID-19 vaccine. Notes on the study in general: Targets within unmutated variant regions were reportedly found for nearly half of spike-specific TCRs. Seropositivity was recorded at baseline in only a handful of AZD1222 recipients.

Measured with immunoSEQ multiplex PCR; TCRdb has only the in-frame clones, and not every one. The sample contains 150,000 or so clones, roughly 92% of which appear only once. In regard to this clone: What it binds is not known.

This TCR was sampled from an adult who received the AZD1222 COVID-19 vaccine. Sequenced here: peripheral blood, sampled 28 days after the second AZD1222 dose.

Here the CDR3 reads CASMVIAGGEQFF. Written as DNA, the CDR3 is TGTGCCAGTATGGTGATAGCGGGAGGTGAGCAGTTCTTC. The chain couples TRBV19 to TRBJ2-1, with 10 bases matching TRBD2. The V segment lost 7 bases and the J segment 9 bases; nucleotides outside the gene matches: 6. CDR3 size: 13 residues. The germline V gene encodes CDR1 LNHDA and CDR2 SQIVND (reference sequence).